This T cell receptor beta chain derives from a study of T cell repertoires in cytomegalovirus infection. Study-wide context: It was the public TCR beta signatures that indicated both CMV infection and matching HLA type.

General study points: Totalled public TCR beta family frequency picked out people who carried CMV plus the relevant HLA. CMV-specific TCR beta clonotypes restricted by HLA-C dominated the ex vivo response.

TCRdb reanalysed the reads using MiXCR and keeps one entry per CDR3 protein. The table has more than 150,000 distinct CDR3 sequences, approximately 19% seen once. V lost 3 bases to trimming and J lost 2 bases, with 5 bases between them. The CDR3 extends over 12 amino acids. Germline values: CDR1 DFQATT, CDR2 SNEGSKA (reference sequence). About this clonotype: Its antigen is still unknown.

Sequencing was done on a sample of PBMCs. This receptor was taken from a human donor in good health (CMV status not recorded). Some clones in this sample may be carry-over from other donors' samples. The V gene is TRBV20-1, the J gene TRBJ1-5; D gene ambiguous. This CDR3 is CSASTGNQPQHF. Here the CDR3 DNA reads TGCAGTGCTAGCACAGGCAATCAGCCCCAGCATTTT.